Listed below are T cell receptor beta chains from one sample, sequenced in a study of blood T cell repertoires in COVID-19. Using immunoSEQ multiplex PCR, the repertoire was profiled, and TCRdb retains in-frame clones only, with some absent. The data hold more than 45,000 clones, with 87% observed a single time. The sequencing input was peripheral blood. These receptors were taken from a woman of 80 years or more with COVID-19, enrolled during active disease. Both conserved end residues are part of each CDR3. The D gene is left open where the match is weak. Expanded clones are given a class, and other clones once, few, many or no size at all.

d_call	v_call	clone_size	j_call	cdr3_aa	cdr3_nt
NA	TRBV18	NA	TRBJ1-1	CASSPTGRGTEAFF	TGTGCCAGCTCACCAACAGGGAGGGGCACTGAAGCTTTCTTT
NA	TRBV3-1/TRBV3-2	NA	TRBJ1-1	CASSYGDTEAFF	TGTGCCAGCAGCTACGGGGACACTGAAGCTTTCTTT
TRBD2	TRBV2	NA	TRBJ2-3	CASSEGARRGSDTQYF	TGTGCCAGCAGTGAGGGAGCGCGGCGGGGGTCAGATACGCAGTATTTT
TRBD1	TRBV2	NA	TRBJ1-6	CARSRDSSYNSPLHF	TGTGCCAGGTCACGGGACAGCTCCTATAATTCACCCCTCCACTTT
TRBD1	TRBV27	NA	TRBJ1-2	CASSPQGSAGYTF	TGTGCCAGCAGCCCACAGGGGTCCGCTGGCTACACCTTC
NA	TRBV12-2	NA	TRBJ2-3	CASRLARDTQYF	TGTGCAAGTCGCTTAGCCCGGGATACGCAGTATTTT
TRBD1	TRBV3-1/TRBV3-2	NA	TRBJ1-4	CASSQGQYEKLFF	TGTGCCAGCAGCCAGGGACAGTACGAAAAACTGTTTTTT
NA	TRBV5-6	NA	TRBJ2-7	CASTWGQGGYEQYF	TGTGCCAGCACCTGGGGGCAGGGAGGGTACGAGCAGTACTTC
TRBD1	TRBV6-5	NA	TRBJ1-2	CASSQRTGAGYTF	TGTGCCAGCAGTCAGAGGACAGGGGCTGGCTACACCTTC
NA	TRBV6-1	NA	TRBJ1-5	CASSEDSHQPQHF	TGTGCCAGCAGTGAGGACAGTCATCAGCCCCAGCATTTT
NA	TRBV5-4	NA	TRBJ2-2	CASSSGLQNTGELFF	TGTGCCAGCAGCTCGGGACTCCAGAACACCGGGGAGCTGTTTTTT
TRBD2	TRBV3-1/TRBV3-2	NA	TRBJ2-2	CASSLYGGDTGELFF	TGTGCCAGCAGCCTCTACGGGGGGGATACCGGGGAGCTGTTTTTT
TRBD1	TRBV27	NA	TRBJ1-2	CASSLSGTEYGYTF	TGTGCCAGCAGTTTGTCCGGGACAGAGTATGGCTACACCTTC
NA	TRBV6-2/TRBV6-3	NA	TRBJ2-6	CASSPLSGANVLTF	TGTGCCAGCAGCCCCCTCTCTGGGGCCAACGTCCTGACTTTC
TRBD2	TRBV11-3	NA	TRBJ2-7	CASSLGSGGTYEQYF	TGTGCCAGCAGCTTAGGGTCGGGGGGAACCTACGAGCAGTACTTC
NA	TRBV4-1	NA	TRBJ1-1	CASSQEGGTEAFF	TGCGCCAGCAGCCAAGAGGGAGGCACTGAAGCTTTCTTT
TRBD1	TRBV7-9	NA	TRBJ2-6	CASSPGQGAAGANVLTF	TGTGCCAGCAGCCCAGGACAGGGGGCGGCTGGGGCCAACGTCCTGACTTTC
NA	TRBV5-1	NA	TRBJ1-6	CASSLGGDNSPLHF	TGCGCCAGCAGCTTAGGGGGGGATAATTCACCCCTCCACTTT
NA	TRBV6-4	NA	TRBJ2-1	CASRPLASYPDNEQFF	TGTGCCAGCAGACCTTTAGCCTCGTATCCCGACAATGAGCAGTTCTTC
TRBD2	TRBV24-1	NA	TRBJ2-3	CATSDTGTSGKGTDTQYF	TGTGCCACCAGTGACACCGGGACTAGCGGAAAGGGCACAGATACGCAGTATTTT
TRBD1	TRBV2	few	TRBJ1-2	CASSGQGRHYGYTF	TGTGCCAGCAGCGGACAGGGGAGACACTATGGCTACACCTTC
NA	TRBV3-1/TRBV3-2	NA	TRBJ2-3	CASSQLGGDTQYF	TGTGCCAGCAGCCAACTGGGGGGAGATACGCAGTATTTT
NA	TRBV6-5	NA	TRBJ1-2	CASRTGWQSRYGYTF	TGTGCCAGCAGGACGGGTTGGCAGAGCCGCTATGGCTACACCTTC
TRBD1	TRBV3-1/TRBV3-2	once	TRBJ1-3	CASSRMTGAGNTIYF	TGTGCCAGCAGCCGGATGACAGGGGCTGGAAACACCATATATTTT
NA	TRBV5-8	NA	TRBJ2-7	CASSLYSGDSYEQYF	TGTGCCAGCAGCTTGTATTCGGGGGATTCCTACGAGCAGTACTTC
TRBD2	TRBV14	NA	TRBJ2-3	CASSQVRGGASTDTQYF	TGTGCCAGCAGCCAAGTTCGGGGGGGGGCCAGCACAGATACGCAGTATTTT
NA	TRBV18	NA	TRBJ1-1	CASSPQQTDRNTEAFF	TGTGCCAGCTCACCTCAACAGACAGACCGGAACACTGAAGCTTTCTTT
TRBD2	TRBV7-9	NA	TRBJ2-7	CASSLGDYAAYEQYF	TGTGCCAGCAGCTTAGGGGACTATGCTGCCTACGAGCAGTACTTC
NA	TRBV11-2	NA	TRBJ1-2	CASSLVSGGGRGYTF	TGTGCCAGCAGCTTAGTTTCAGGCGGGGGACGTGGCTACACCTTC
NA	TRBV5-8	NA	TRBJ1-1	CASSPGPDTEAFF	TGTGCCAGCAGCCCAGGGCCCGATACTGAAGCTTTCTTT
NA	TRBV4-1	NA	TRBJ2-7	CASSQGASASYEQYF	TGCGCCAGCAGCCAAGGTGCTAGCGCCTCCTACGAGCAGTACTTC
TRBD1	TRBV3-1/TRBV3-2	NA	TRBJ2-3	CASSRQGTDTQYF	TGTGCCAGCAGCCGACAGGGGACAGATACGCAGTATTTT
TRBD2	TRBV6-5	NA	TRBJ2-7	CASRSEGLAAYEQYF	TGTGCCAGCAGGTCAGAGGGACTAGCGGCCTACGAGCAGTACTTC
NA	TRBV29-1	NA	TRBJ2-1	CSVLSEVAYNEQFF	TGCAGCGTCCTATCCGAGGTAGCCTACAATGAGCAGTTCTTC
TRBD1	TRBV6-2/TRBV6-3	NA	TRBJ2-3	CASSSDRATDTQYF	TGTGCCAGCAGTTCCGACAGGGCTACAGATACGCAGTATTTT
NA	TRBV3-1/TRBV3-2	NA	TRBJ2-7	CASSPPSSYEQYF	TGTGCCAGCAGCCCTCCCAGCTCCTACGAGCAGTACTTC
NA	TRBV2	NA	TRBJ1-1	CASSEVGGVATEAFF	TGTGCCAGCAGTGAAGTGGGGGGAGTAGCTACTGAAGCTTTCTTT
NA	TRBV5-1	NA	TRBJ1-1	CASSSTSGYTEAFF	TGCGCCAGCAGCTCGACCTCAGGGTACACTGAAGCTTTCTTT
TRBD1	TRBV4-1	NA	TRBJ1-2	CASSQGTGGGYTF	TGCGCCAGCAGCCAAGGGACAGGAGGTGGCTACACCTTC
TRBD1	TRBV23-1	NA	TRBJ1-6	CASTRTGPNSYNSPLHF	TGCGCCAGCACCCGGACAGGTCCTAACTCCTATAATTCACCCCTCCACTTT
NA	TRBV19	NA	TRBJ2-3	CASSIGGSGGDTQYF	TGTGCCAGTAGCATAGGAGGCTCTGGTGGAGATACGCAGTATTTT
NA	TRBV9	NA	TRBJ2-1	CASSKLAEEQFF	TGTGCCAGCAGCAAACTAGCAGAGGAGCAGTTCTTC
NA	TRBV12-3/TRBV12-4	NA	TRBJ1-4	CASSSRGQEKLFF	TGTGCCAGCAGTTCGCGGGGGCAAGAAAAACTGTTTTTT
NA	TRBV27	NA	TRBJ2-3	CASSLKRSTDTQYF	TGTGCCAGCAGTTTGAAGCGGAGCACAGATACGCAGTATTTT
TRBD2	TRBV7-6	NA	TRBJ2-5	CASSRWTSDPQETQYF	TGTGCCAGCAGCCGCTGGACTAGCGACCCCCAAGAGACCCAGTACTTC
TRBD1	TRBV5-1	few	TRBJ2-7	CASSLKGQGAIEQYF	TGCGCCAGCAGCTTGAAAGGACAGGGGGCGATCGAGCAGTACTTC
TRBD2	TRBV9	few	TRBJ2-3	CASSVVSRGGQDTQYF	TGTGCCAGCAGCGTAGTGAGTCGGGGGGGCCAAGATACGCAGTATTTT
TRBD1	TRBV29-1	NA	TRBJ2-5	CSVEGQGAKTQYF	TGCAGCGTTGAAGGACAGGGGGCGAAGACCCAGTACTTC
TRBD1	TRBV6-4	NA	TRBJ1-3	CASSSGQPGNTIYF	TGTGCCAGCAGTTCGGGACAGCCTGGAAACACCATATATTTT
NA	TRBV5-1	once	TRBJ1-6	CASSGGTGDSPLHF	TGCGCCAGCAGCGGAGGAACTGGGGATTCACCCCTCCACTTT
NA	TRBV30	NA	TRBJ2-5	CAWSNQGETQYF	TGTGCCTGGAGCAATCAGGGAGAGACCCAGTACTTC
NA	TRBV5-1	NA	TRBJ2-5	CASSLQGLGKETQYF	TGCGCCAGCAGCTTACAGGGCCTTGGGAAAGAGACCCAGTACTTC
TRBD2	TRBV7-6	NA	TRBJ2-5	CASSLARAGGQETQYF	TGTGCCAGCAGCTTAGCGCGAGCGGGGGGCCAAGAGACCCAGTACTTC